Listed here are 25 T cell receptor beta chains from one sample, sequenced in a study of T cell responses to AZD1222 COVID-19 vaccine. Profiled with immunoSEQ multiplex PCR; TCRdb holds only in-frame clones, not every one. The table lists about 120,000 clones, around 88% of them singletons. Sequences were derived from peripheral blood, sampled on day 0 of AZD1222 vaccination. The origin of the receptors is an adult in good health.

The J gene is TRBJ1-4, the V gene TRBV3-1 (or the pseudogene TRBV3-2); possibly TRBD1 for D (6 bases). V gave up 4 bases and J gave up 8 bases, with 17 bases separating them. The CDR3 covers 15 residues. Per germline, CDR1 LGHDT and CDR2 YNNKEL (reference sequence). The CDR3 is CASSLGAGAREKLFF. In DNA, the CDR3 is TGTGCCAGCAGCCTGGGGGCCGGGGCCCGGGAAAAACTGTTTTTT.

This chain uses TRBV7-2 with TRBJ1-1, with TRBD1 matching 8 bases. The CDR3 length is 14 residues. CDR1 and CDR2 from the germline V gene are SGHTA and FQGNSA. The junction had 10 bases not matched to a gene; V was cut back by 4 bases and J by 9 bases. The CDR3 DNA reads TGTGCCAGCAGCTCAGATCGGGACAGGCGGCAAGCTTTCTTT. Its protein product is CASSSDRDRRQAFF.

The chain links TRBV11-2 to TRBJ1-1, with a weak D call TRBD1 (5 bases). V gave up 7 bases and J gave up 5 bases, with 20 bases separating them. CDR3 length: 15 residues. Germline lookup yields CDR1 SGHAT and CDR2 FQNNGV. This CDR3 reads CASTAAAGGMTEAFF. CDR3 bases: TGTGCCAGCACCGCCGCGGCGGGGGGGATGACTGAAGCTTTCTTT. The variable domain in full, completed from reference TRBV11-2 and TRBJ1-1, reads EAGVAQSPRYKIIEKRQSVAFWCNPISGHATLYWYQQILGQGPKLLIQFQNNGVVDDSQLPKDRFSAERLKGVDSTLKIQPAKLEDSAVYLCASTAAAGGMTEAFFGQGTRLTVV.

The chain combines TRBV7-9 with TRBJ1-6; unclear D gene. The CDR3 length is 11 residues. V dropped 6 bases and J dropped 13 bases, with 10 bases sitting between them. Germline loops: CDR1 SEHNR, CDR2 FQNEAQ (reference sequence). CDR3: CASSRGRPLHF. CDR3 DNA sequence: TGTGCCAGCAGTCGTGGGCGCCCCCTCCACTTT. The entire variable domain, with the rest obtained from reference TRBV7-9 and TRBJ1-6, is as follows: DTGVSQNPRHKITKRGQNVTFRCDPISEHNRLYWYRQTLGQGPEFLTYFQNEAQLEKSRLLSDRFSAERPKGSFSTLEIQRTEQGDSAMYLCASSRGRPLHFGNGTRLTVT.

In its sample, this clone was seen a few times. The chain uses TRBV29-1 and TRBJ1-4; 7 positions agree with TRBD1. Germline V gene lookup returns CDR1 SQVTM and CDR2 ANQGSEA. V lost 6 bases to trimming and J lost 4 bases; unmatched junction nucleotides: 5. The CDR3 consists of 13 residues. CDR3 bases: TGCAGCGTCGCCAGGGGGAATAATGAAAAACTGTTTTTT. Translating gives CSVARGNNEKLFF.

This rearrangement joins TRBV7-9 to TRBJ1-6; TRBD1 might be the D (6 bases). The CDR3 loop spans 16 amino acids. Trimming shortened V by 4 bases and J by 0 bases, and 10 bases separated the two germline ends. CDR1 SEHNR and CDR2 FQNEAQ come from the germline V gene (reference sequence). The CDR3 coding sequence is TGTGCCAGCAGCTCTGGGACATTCTCCTATAATTCACCCCTCCACTTT. It encodes CASSSGTFSYNSPLHF.

The genes are TRBV19 and TRBJ1-2; a weak D match, TRBD1 (6 bases). V was pared by 3 bases and J by 4 bases, with 9 bases between. This CDR3 contains 13 residues. Germline CDR1 reads LNHDA; CDR2 reads SQIVND (reference sequence). The CDR3 DNA follows: TGTGCCAGTAGTATTTCAGGGGTCTATGGCTACACCTTC. The encoded protein is CASSISGVYGYTF.

The chain carries TRBV7-8 and TRBJ1-5; no clear D. Germline V gene lookup returns CDR1 SGHVS and CDR2 FQNEAQ. The CDR3 totals 14 residues. Trimming shortened V by 1 base and J by 5 bases, and 9 bases separated the two germline ends. CDR3 loop: CASSLVQVDQPQHF. As DNA, the CDR3 is TGTGCCAGCAGCTTAGTTCAGGTCGATCAGCCCCAGCATTTT.

The rearrangement joins TRBV19 to TRBJ2-5; D is unresolved. The germline CDR1 and CDR2 sequences are LNHDA and SQIVND (reference sequence). The V end lost 1 base, the J end lost 5 bases, and 11 bases lay between the germline ends. CDR3 length equals 14 residues. CDR3 nucleotides: TGTGCCAGTAGTATAGGTAACACCGTTGAGACCCAGTACTTC. It specifies CASSIGNTVETQYF.

The CDR3 reads CASSLNSYEQYF. CDR3 nucleotides: TGTGCCAGCAGCTTAAATTCCTACGAGCAGTACTTC. The genes are TRBV7-6 and TRBJ2-7, with no clear D. Germline V gene sequence: CDR1 SGHVS, CDR2 FNYEAQ. The CDR3 length is 12 residues. V was pared by 2 bases and J by 1 base, with 3 bases between. The variable domain in full, completed from reference TRBV7-6 and TRBJ2-7, reads GAGVSQSPRYKVTKRGQDVALRCDPISGHVSLYWYRQALGQGPEFLTYFNYEAQQDKSGLPNDRFSAERPEGSISTLTIQRTEQRDSAMYRCASSLNSYEQYFGPGTRLTVT.

J is TRBJ1-2 and V is TRBV3-1 (or the pseudogene TRBV3-2); 9 positions match TRBD1. The germline V gene has CDR1 LGHDT and CDR2 YNNKEL (reference sequence). The junction had 5 bases not matched to a gene; V was cut back by 2 bases and J by 1 base. CDR3 length: 16 amino acids. CDR3 protein: CASSQWRTGVNYGYTF. CDR3 bases: TGTGCCAGCAGCCAATGGCGGACAGGGGTTAACTATGGCTACACCTTC.

In its sample, this clone was seen once. J is TRBJ2-7 and V is TRBV5-6; D not resolved. V lost 0 bases and J lost 3, with 10 bases in between. Germline V CDR1 and CDR2: SGHDT, YYEEEE. This CDR3 has 14 amino acids. The CDR3 protein is CASSLAYRNYEQYF. CDR3 bases: TGTGCCAGCAGCTTGGCCTACCGCAACTACGAGCAGTACTTC.

J is TRBJ2-1 and V is TRBV9; perhaps TRBD2 as D (6 bases). Trimming shortened V by 5 bases and J by 4 bases, and 16 bases separated the two germline ends. Germline lookup yields CDR1 SGDLS and CDR2 YYNGEE. The CDR3 loop spans 15 amino acids. Here the CDR3 reads CASSPGLQNYNEQFF. DNA for the CDR3: TGTGCCAGCAGTCCTGGACTACAAAATTACAATGAGCAGTTCTTC.

The J gene is TRBJ2-2, the V gene TRBV11-3; D is uncertain. The germline CDR1 and CDR2 sequences are SGHNT and YENEEA. V gave up 4 bases and J gave up 5 bases, with 5 bases separating them. This CDR3 spans 12 amino acids. The CDR3 DNA reads as TGTGCCAGCAGCTCCTTGACCGGGGAGCTGTTTTTT. Amino acids: CASSSLTGELFF.

The chain uses TRBV5-1 and TRBJ2-1, with a possible D match to TRBD1 (6 bases). Trimming removed 2 bases at V and 9 bases at J, with 9 bases between. Germline V lookup: CDR1 SGHRS, CDR2 YFSETQ. This CDR3 has 12 residues. The CDR3 sequence: CASSFSGVEQFF. The CDR3 nucleotides read TGCGCCAGCAGCTTTTCAGGGGTTGAGCAGTTCTTC.

The rearrangement joins TRBV18 to TRBJ1-1; TRBD1 matches at 11 bases. This CDR3 is built from 15 residues. Germline CDR1 KGHSH, CDR2 LQKENI. The V segment lost 5 bases and the J segment 1 base; nucleotides outside the gene matches: 3. CDR3 sequence (DNA): TGTGCCAGCTCATCCGGACAGGGGGCGAACACTGAAGCTTTCTTT. Protein product: CASSSGQGANTEAFF.

The V gene is TRBV10-3, the J gene TRBJ1-1; 8 nucleotides align to TRBD1. CDR1 ENHRY and CDR2 SYGVKD come from the germline V gene. V lost 6 bases, J lost 2 bases, and 11 bases stayed unmatched. The CDR3 covers 16 residues. CDR3 in DNA: TGTGCCATCAGGTCCGAGTCAGGGGGCGATAACACTGAAGCTTTCTTT. Protein sequence: CAIRSESGGDNTEAFF.

The V and J genes are TRBV2 and TRBJ2-7; D is perhaps TRBD2 (7 bases). This CDR3 is built from 14 residues. V lost 3 bases, J lost 6 bases, and 15 bases lay in between. Germline CDR1 SNHLY, CDR2 FYNNEI. The CDR3 DNA sequence: TGTGCCAGCAGTGATCGGGGGGCTTTGGGCGAGCAGTACTTC. It encodes CASSDRGALGEQYF.

The chain links TRBV2 to TRBJ1-4, with a tentative D call TRBD1 (5 bases). The CDR3 spans 14 residues. V gave up 7 bases and J gave up 8 bases, with 17 bases separating them. The germline V gene encodes CDR1 SNHLY and CDR2 FYNNEI. CDR3 amino acids: CASTRGGAGEKLFF. CDR3 sequence (DNA): TGTGCCAGCACCCGAGGAGGGGCAGGAGAAAAACTGTTTTTT.

V is TRBV4-1 and J is TRBJ2-2; TRBD2 matches 7 bases. Looked up from germline, CDR1 is MGHRA and CDR2 is YSYEKL. The length of the CDR3 is 15 residues. J gave up 5 bases and V 3 bases, and 6 bases lay outside the gene matches. The CDR3 sequence is CASSHSGLETGELFF. CDR3 DNA sequence: TGCGCCAGCAGCCATAGCGGGCTAGAGACCGGGGAGCTGTTTTTT.

This chain joins TRBV5-1 and TRBJ1-1; 7 nucleotides match TRBD1. The CDR3 runs to 16 residues. Per germline, CDR1 SGHRS and CDR2 YFSETQ. V gave up 1 base and J gave up 2 bases; unmatched junction bases: 8. CDR3 amino acids: CASSLRQGGRNTEAFF. The DNA for the CDR3 is TGCGCCAGCAGCTTGAGGCAGGGGGGGAGAAACACTGAAGCTTTCTTT.

The rearrangement links TRBV9 to TRBJ2-5; a weak D match, TRBD2 (6 bases). The germline V and J ends were trimmed by 3 bases and 0 bases, with 12 bases remaining between them. The CDR3 is made up of 15 amino acids. Per germline, CDR1 SGDLS and CDR2 YYNGEE. In DNA form, the CDR3 reads TGTGCCAGCAGCGGACGGGACTCCCACCAAGAGACCCAGTACTTC. It encodes CASSGRDSHQETQYF.

The chain links TRBV11-2 to TRBJ1-3; 8 bases fit TRBD1. In germline, CDR1 is SGHAT, CDR2 FQNNGV. The length of the CDR3 is 14 residues. With 8 bases clipped from V and 8 bases from J, the junction kept 11 bases outside the gene matches. The CDR3 DNA follows: TGTGCCAGCGGACGGACAGGGTCGGTGGACACCATATATTTT. Protein product: CASGRTGSVDTIYF.

This clone is a singleton in its sample. The V gene is TRBV7-2, the J gene TRBJ1-2; a weak D match, TRBD1 (5 bases). Trimming shortened V by 5 bases and J by 4 bases, and 14 bases separated the two germline ends. The CDR3 runs to 14 residues. The germline CDR1 and CDR2 sequences are SGHTA and FQGNSA. CDR3 nucleotides: TGTGCCAGCAGCCCGACTTCAGGGTCCTATGGCTACACCTTC. Residues: CASSPTSGSYGYTF.

The J gene is TRBJ1-3, the V gene TRBV7-2, with TRBD1 as a possible D gene (5 bases). Trimming pared 5 bases from V and 7 bases from J, leaving 21 bases between. CDR1 and CDR2 (germline): SGHTA, FQGNSA. This CDR3 comprises 16 residues. The CDR3 DNA follows: TGTGCCAGCAGCCCGCAGGGCCCAGGGAGGGGTAACACCATATATTTT. It specifies CASSPQGPGRGNTIYF. Full variable domain (remainder filled in from reference TRBV7-2 and TRBJ1-3): GAGVSQSPSNKVTEKGKDVELRCDPISGHTALYWYRQSLGQGLEFLIYFQGNSAPDKSGLPSDRFSAERTGGSVSTLTIQRTQQEDSAVYLCASSPQGPGRGNTIYFGEGSWLTVV.